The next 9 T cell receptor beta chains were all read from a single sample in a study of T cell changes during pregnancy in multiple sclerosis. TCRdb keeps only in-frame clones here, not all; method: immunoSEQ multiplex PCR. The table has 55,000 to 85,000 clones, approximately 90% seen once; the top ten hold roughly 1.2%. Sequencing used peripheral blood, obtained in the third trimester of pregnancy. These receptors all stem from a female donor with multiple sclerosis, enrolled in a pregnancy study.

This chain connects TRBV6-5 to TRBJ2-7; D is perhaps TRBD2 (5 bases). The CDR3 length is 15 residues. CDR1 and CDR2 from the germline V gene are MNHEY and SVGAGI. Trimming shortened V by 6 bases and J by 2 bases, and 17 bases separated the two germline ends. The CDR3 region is CASSLTVAKPYEQYF. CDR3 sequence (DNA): TGTGCCAGCAGCCTCACGGTAGCGAAACCCTACGAGCAGTACTTC.

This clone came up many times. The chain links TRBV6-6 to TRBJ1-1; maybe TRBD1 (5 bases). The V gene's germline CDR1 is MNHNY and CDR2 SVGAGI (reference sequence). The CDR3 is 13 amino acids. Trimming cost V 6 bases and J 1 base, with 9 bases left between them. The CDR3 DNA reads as TGTGCCAGCAGGAGTCAGGGGAACACTGAAGCTTTCTTT. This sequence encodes CASRSQGNTEAFF.

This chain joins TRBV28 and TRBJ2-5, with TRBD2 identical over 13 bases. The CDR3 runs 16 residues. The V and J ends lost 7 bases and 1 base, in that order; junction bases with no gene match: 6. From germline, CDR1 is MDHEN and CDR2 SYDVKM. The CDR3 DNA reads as TGTGCCAGCACCAAGACTAGCGGGAGGTTCCAAGAGACCCAGTACTTC. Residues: CASTKTSGRFQETQYF.

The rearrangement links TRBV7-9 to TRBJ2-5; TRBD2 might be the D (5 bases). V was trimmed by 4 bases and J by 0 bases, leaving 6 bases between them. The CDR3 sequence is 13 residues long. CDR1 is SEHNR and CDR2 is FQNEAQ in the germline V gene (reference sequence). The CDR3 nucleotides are TGTGCCAGCAGCTACGGGGACCAAGAGACCCAGTACTTC. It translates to CASSYGDQETQYF.

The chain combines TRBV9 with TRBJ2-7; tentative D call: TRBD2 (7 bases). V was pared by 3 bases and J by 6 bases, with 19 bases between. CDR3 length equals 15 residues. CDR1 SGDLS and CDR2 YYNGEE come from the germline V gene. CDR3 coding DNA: TGTGCCAGCAGCGGAGGGGGGGGCGGGTGGTCCGAGCAGTACTTC. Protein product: CASSGGGGGWSEQYF.

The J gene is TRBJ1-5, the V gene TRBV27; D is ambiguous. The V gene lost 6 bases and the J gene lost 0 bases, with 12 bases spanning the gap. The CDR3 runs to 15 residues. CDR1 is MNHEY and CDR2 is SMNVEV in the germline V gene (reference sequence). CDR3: CASSQTANSNQPQHF. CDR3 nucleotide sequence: TGTGCCAGCAGCCAGACTGCGAATAGCAATCAGCCCCAGCATTTT.

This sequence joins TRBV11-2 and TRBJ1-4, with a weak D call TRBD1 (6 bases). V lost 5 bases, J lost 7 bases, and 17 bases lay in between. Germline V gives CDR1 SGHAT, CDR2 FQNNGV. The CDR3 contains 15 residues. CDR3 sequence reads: CASSLLTGNGEKLFF. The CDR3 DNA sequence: TGTGCCAGCAGCCTGTTAACAGGGAATGGTGAAAAACTGTTTTTT.

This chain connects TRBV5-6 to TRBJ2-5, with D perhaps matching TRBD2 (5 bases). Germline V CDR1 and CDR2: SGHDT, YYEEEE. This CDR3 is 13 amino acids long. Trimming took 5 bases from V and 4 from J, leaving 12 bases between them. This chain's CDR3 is CASSPGRRETQYF. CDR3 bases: TGTGCCAGCAGTCCGGGGAGAAGAGAGACCCAGTACTTC.

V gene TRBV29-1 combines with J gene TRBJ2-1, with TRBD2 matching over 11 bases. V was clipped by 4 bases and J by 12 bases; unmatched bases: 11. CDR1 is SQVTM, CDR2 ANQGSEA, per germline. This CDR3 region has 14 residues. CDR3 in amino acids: CSVALAGDAPGQFF. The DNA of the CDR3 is TGCAGCGTTGCACTAGCGGGAGACGCCCCCGGGCAGTTCTTC.